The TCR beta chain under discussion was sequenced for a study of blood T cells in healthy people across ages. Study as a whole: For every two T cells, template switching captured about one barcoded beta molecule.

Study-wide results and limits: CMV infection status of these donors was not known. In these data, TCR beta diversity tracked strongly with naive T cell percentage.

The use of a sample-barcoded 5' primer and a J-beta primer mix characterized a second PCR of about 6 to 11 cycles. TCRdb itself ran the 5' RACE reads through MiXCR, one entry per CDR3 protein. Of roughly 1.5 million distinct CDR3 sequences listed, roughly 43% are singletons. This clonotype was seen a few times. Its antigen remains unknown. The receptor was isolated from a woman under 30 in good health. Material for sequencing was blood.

CDR3 sequence (DNA): TGTGCCAGCAGTCCCTTGGCGCGGGTAGGCTCCTACAATGAGCAGTTCTTC. The encoded protein is CASSPLARVGSYNEQFF. The gene calls are TRBV3-1 and TRBJ2-1; possible D gene TRBD2, 5 bases. Trimming removed 6 bases from V and 0 bases from J, with 18 bases in between. The CDR3 consists of 17 residues. Per the germline V gene, CDR1 is LGHDT and CDR2 is YNNKEL (reference sequence).